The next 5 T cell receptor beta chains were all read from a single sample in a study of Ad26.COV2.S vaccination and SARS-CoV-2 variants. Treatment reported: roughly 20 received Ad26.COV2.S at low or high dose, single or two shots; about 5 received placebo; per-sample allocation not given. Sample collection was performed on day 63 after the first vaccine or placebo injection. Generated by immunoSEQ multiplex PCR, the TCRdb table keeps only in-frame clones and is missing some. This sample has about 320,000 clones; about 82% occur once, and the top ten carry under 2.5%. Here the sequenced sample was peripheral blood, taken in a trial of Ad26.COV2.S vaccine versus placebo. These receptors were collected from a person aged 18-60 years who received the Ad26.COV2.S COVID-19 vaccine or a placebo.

The DNA of the CDR3 is TGCGCCAGCAGCCAATCCCTTTACCAGGGGGGTACGGAAAAACTGTTTTTT. Protein product: CASSQSLYQGGTEKLFF. The V call is TRBV4-1, the J call TRBJ1-4; 7 bases are a match to TRBD1. The CDR3 consists of 17 residues. Per germline, CDR1 MGHRA and CDR2 YSYEKL. After removal of 2 bases from V and 8 bases from J, the junction contained 14 bases not matched to a gene.

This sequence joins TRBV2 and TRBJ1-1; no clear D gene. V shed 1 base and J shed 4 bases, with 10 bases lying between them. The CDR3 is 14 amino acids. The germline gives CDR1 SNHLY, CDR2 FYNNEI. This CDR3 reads CASSEGGWGTEAFF. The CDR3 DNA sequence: TGTGCCAGCAGTGAAGGCGGGTGGGGCACTGAAGCTTTCTTT.

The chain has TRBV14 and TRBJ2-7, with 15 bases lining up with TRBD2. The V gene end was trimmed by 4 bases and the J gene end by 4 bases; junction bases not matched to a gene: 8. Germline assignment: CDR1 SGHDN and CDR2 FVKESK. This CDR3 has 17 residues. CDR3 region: CASSPLGLAGGLYEQYF. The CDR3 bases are TGTGCCAGCAGCCCCCTAGGACTAGCGGGGGGGTTGTACGAGCAGTACTTC.

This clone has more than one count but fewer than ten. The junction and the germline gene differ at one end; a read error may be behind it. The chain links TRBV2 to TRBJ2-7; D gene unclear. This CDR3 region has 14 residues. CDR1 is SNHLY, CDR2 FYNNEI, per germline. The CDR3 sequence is CASSGQLGSSEQYF. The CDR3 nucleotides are TGTGCCAGCAGTGGACAACTCGGGTCCTCCGAGCAGTACTTC. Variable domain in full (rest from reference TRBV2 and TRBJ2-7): EPEVTQTPSHQVTQMGQEVILRCVPISNHLYFYWYRQILGQKVEFLVSFYNNEISEKSEIFDDQFSVERPDGSNFTLKIRSTKLEDSAMYFCASSGQLGSSEQYFGPGTRLTVT.

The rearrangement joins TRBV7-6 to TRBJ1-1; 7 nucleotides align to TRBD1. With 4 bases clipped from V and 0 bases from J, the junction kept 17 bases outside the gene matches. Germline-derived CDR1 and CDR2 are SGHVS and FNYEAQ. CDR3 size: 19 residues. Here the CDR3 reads CASSSDRGTADLMNTEAFF. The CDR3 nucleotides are TGTGCCAGCAGCTCTGACCGAGGGACAGCAGACTTAATGAACACTGAAGCTTTCTTT.